This TCR beta chain emerged from a study of blood T cells in healthy people across ages. Study in general: There was about one barcoded beta molecule captured by template switching per two T cells. Notes on the study in general: It was held that diversity estimates obtained from one million T cells represented underestimates. Age showed a roughly linear inverse relationship with TCR beta diversity per million T cells.

Germline loops: CDR1 SGHRS, CDR2 YFSETQ. The CDR3 loop spans 15 amino acids. V gave up 3 bases and J gave up 8 bases; unmatched junction bases: 9. Alongside a J-beta primer mix, a sample-barcoded 5' primer served in a second PCR lasting about 7 to 12 cycles. One entry per CDR3 protein, called by TCRdb with MiXCR from the 5' RACE reads. The table lists 1.5 million or so distinct CDR3 sequences, around 39% of them singletons. Worth noting for this clonotype: The antigen is undetermined.

Sequencing was performed on blood. V is TRBV5-1 and J is TRBJ2-1; 9 bases line up with TRBD2. The receptor's source is a woman between 18 and 29 years old in good health. CDR3 in amino acids: CASSSGTSRVDEQFF. In DNA form, the CDR3 reads TGCGCCAGCAGCTCCGGGACTAGCAGGGTCGATGAGCAGTTCTTC.